The 21 T cell receptor beta chains below come from one sample, sequenced in a study of Graves' ophthalmopathy and Graves' hyperthyroidism. Amplified TCR beta CDR3 regions were obtained using RNA transcripts as template. Following a first-round RT-PCR that used HTBI primers, a second-round multiplex PCR was carried out. TCRdb re-called the multiplex PCR reads with MiXCR, one entry per CDR3 protein. The sample shows about 240,000 distinct CDR3 sequences, 45% of them seen only once. Sequencing input: peripheral blood. These receptors came from an adult man with Graves' ophthalmopathy.

On this clonotype: It is unclear where the CDR3 begins or ends on the DNA, so no DNA is shown, and the CDR3 is as TCRdb lists it. V is TRBV19 and J is TRBJ1-2. Germline V lookup: CDR1 LNHDA, CDR2 SQIVND (reference sequence). From its first to its last residue, the CDR3 has 12 amino acids. This chain's CDR3 is CASSMVGRGNTF.

The chain is built from TRBV6-1 and TRBJ1-5; D possibly corresponds to TRBD1 (5 bases). The V gene's germline CDR1 is MNHNS and CDR2 SASEGT. V was shortened by 1 base and J by 6 bases, with 13 bases between the two germline ends. This CDR3 spans 15 amino acids. CDR3 nucleotide sequence: TGTGCCAGCAGTGAAGGCGGGGCGATAGGTCAGCCCCAGCATTTT. Its protein is CASSEGGAIGQPQHF.

The sample holds a few counts of this clonotype. V usage is TRBV5-5 and J usage is TRBJ1-2; D is perhaps TRBD1 (5 bases). V lost 3 bases, J lost 4 bases, and 13 bases lay in between. The CDR3 length is 14 residues. CDR1 is SGHKS and CDR2 is YYEKEE in the germline V gene (reference sequence). The CDR3 loop reads CASSSRQPPYGYTF. The CDR3 coding sequence is TGTGCCAGCAGCTCCAGACAGCCTCCCTATGGCTACACCTTC.

As concerns this clonotype: Germline is not matched at one junction end, which may reflect a read error. The chain joins TRBV15 to TRBJ2-7; a possible D gene is TRBD2 (6 bases). Germline CDR1 LNHNV, CDR2 YYDKDF (reference sequence). The CDR3 has 16 amino acids. The CDR3 sequence: CATSSVSGVSSYEQCF. The CDR3 DNA is TGTGCCACCAGCAGCGTGTCGGGGGTGAGCTCCTACGAGCAGTGCTTC.

As for this clonotype: A junction boundary mismatches the germline segment, possibly from a read error. The chain carries TRBV7-2 and TRBJ1-6, with unresolved D. Germline lookup yields CDR1 SGHTA and CDR2 FQGNSA. This CDR3 has 12 residues. Written as DNA, the CDR3 is TGTGCCGGCAGCTCTCCGACCGGGGCCCTCCACTTT. It specifies CAGSSPTGALHF.

This clonotype was recorded many times. The chain recombines TRBV29-1 with TRBJ1-3, with TRBD1 as a possible D gene (6 bases). V lost 2 bases to trimming and J lost 5 bases, with 13 bases between them. This CDR3 is built from 14 residues. Germline CDR1 SQVTM, CDR2 ANQGSEA. This CDR3 is CSVERAGVRNTIYF. The CDR3 coding sequence is TGCAGCGTTGAAAGGGCAGGGGTGAGAAACACCATATATTTT.

The genes are TRBV24-1 and TRBJ2-7, with D possibly called TRBD1 or TRBD2 (6 bases each). The germline gives CDR1 KGHDR, CDR2 SFDVKD. The CDR3 spans 15 residues. V lost 4 bases and J lost 3, with 15 bases in between. This chain's CDR3 is CATSERGTRSYEQYF. The CDR3, as DNA: TGTGCCACCAGTGAACGGGGGACAAGGAGCTACGAGCAGTACTTC.

This clonotype was counted at least ten times. V gene TRBV7-6 combines with J gene TRBJ2-7, with D possibly being TRBD2 (5 bases). Germline CDR1 SGHVS, CDR2 FNYEAQ. Trimming removed 5 bases from V and 5 bases from J, with 19 bases in between. This CDR3 spans 15 amino acids. DNA of the CDR3: TGTGCCAGCAGCCGCGGGTCCCCGGGCGTGGACGAGCAGTACTTC. Amino acids: CASSRGSPGVDEQYF.

The chain is built from TRBV25-1 and TRBJ2-1; the match to TRBD2 covers 13 bases. Germline assignment: CDR1 MGHDK and CDR2 SYGVNS. CDR3 length: 17 residues. V was clipped by 4 bases and J by 2 bases; unmatched bases: 5. CDR3 region: CASSGRTSGRPYNEQFF. The CDR3 nucleotides are TGTGCCAGCAGTGGTCGGACTAGCGGGAGACCCTACAATGAGCAGTTCTTC. The entire variable domain, with the rest obtained from reference TRBV25-1 and TRBJ2-1, is as follows: EADIYQTPRYLVIGTGKKITLECSQTMGHDKMYWYQQDPGMELHLIHYSYGVNSTEKGDLSSESTVSRIRTEHFPLTLESARPSHTSQYLCASSGRTSGRPYNEQFFGPGTRLTVL.

The gene calls are TRBV2 and TRBJ1-5; 9 bases map to TRBD1. Germline-derived CDR1 and CDR2 are SNHLY and FYNNEI. V trimming: 6 bases; J trimming: 8 bases; junction bases outside the gene matches: 8. This CDR3 has 14 residues. The CDR3 DNA reads TGTGCCAGCAGACCGGACAGGGGAAGCAAGCCCCAGCATTTT. Amino acids: CASRPDRGSKPQHF. The whole variable domain, remainder taken from reference TRBV2 and TRBJ1-5, is EPEVTQTPSHQVTQMGQEVILRCVPISNHLYFYWYRQILGQKVEFLVSFYNNEISEKSEIFDDQFSVERPDGSNFTLKIRSTKLEDSAMYFCASRPDRGSKPQHFGDGTRLSIL.

The genes are TRBV2 and TRBJ1-3, with 10 bases lining up with TRBD1. The CDR3 length is 14 residues. CDR1 is SNHLY, CDR2 FYNNEI, per germline. J gave up 2 bases and V 6 bases, and 1 base lay outside the gene matches. CDR3 sequence (DNA): TGTGCCAGCAGGGGGACAGGGGCTGGAAACACCATATATTTT. It codes for CASRGTGAGNTIYF.

There are a few counts of this clonotype. The chain links TRBV11-2 to TRBJ1-1, with D perhaps TRBD1 (5 bases). The CDR3 sequence is 14 residues long. Trimming stripped 6 bases from V and 0 bases from J, with 11 bases between. Germline V gives CDR1 SGHAT, CDR2 FQNNGV. The CDR3 DNA reads as TGTGCCAGCAGGCCGGGACCCCTGAACACTGAAGCTTTCTTT. Amino acid sequence: CASRPGPLNTEAFF.

The chain employs TRBV7-9 and TRBJ2-3; 7 positions agree with TRBD2. V lost 5 bases, J lost 5 bases, and 7 bases stayed unmatched. Germline V gene data show CDR1 as SEHNR and CDR2 as FQNEAQ (reference sequence). The CDR3 loop spans 14 amino acids. The CDR3 is CASSKLAGKDTQYF. The CDR3 region has the DNA TGTGCCAGCAGCAAATTAGCGGGTAAAGATACGCAGTATTTT.

This clonotype was seen just once. The chain carries TRBV7-8 and TRBJ2-7; D is unclear. Trimming took 2 bases from V and 5 from J, leaving 10 bases between them. The CDR3 covers 13 residues. Germline CDR1 and CDR2: SGHVS and FQNEAQ. The CDR3 region is CASSLLYGNEQYF. CDR3 nucleotides: TGTGCCAGCAGCTTATTATATGGGAACGAGCAGTACTTC.

The chain uses TRBV15 and TRBJ2-7; D uncertain. V was shortened by 3 bases and J by 5 bases, with 17 bases between the two germline ends. CDR1 LNHNV and CDR2 YYDKDF come from the germline V gene (reference sequence). This CDR3 contains 15 residues. The CDR3 loop is CATSSLSSPTDEQYF. CDR3 bases: TGTGCCACCAGCAGTTTATCCAGCCCTACCGACGAGCAGTACTTC. Full variable domain (outside the CDR3, taken from reference TRBV15 and TRBJ2-7): DAMVIQNPRYQVTQFGKPVTLSCSQTLNHNVMYWYQQKSSQAPKLLFHYYDKDFNNEADTPDNFQSRRPNTSFCFLDIRSPGLGDTAMYLCATSSLSSPTDEQYFGPGTRLTVT.

The chain couples TRBV12-3 or TRBV12-4 to TRBJ1-4; D not certain. V gave up 5 bases and J gave up 8 bases, with 15 bases separating them. The CDR3 sequence is 14 residues long. CDR3 protein: CASSPNGSGEKLFF. CDR3 DNA sequence: TGTGCCAGCAGTCCTAACGGGTCGGGCGAAAAACTGTTTTTT.

This clonotype has more than one count but fewer than ten. J is TRBJ1-3 and V is TRBV7-8, with D possibly being TRBD1 (5 bases). The germline V gene has CDR1 SGHVS and CDR2 FQNEAQ. V lost 3 bases and J 4 bases, leaving 7 bases between the germline ends. CDR3 length: 13 residues. CDR3 region: CASSFAGGNTIYF. The CDR3 region has the DNA TGTGCCAGCAGCTTCGCAGGGGGAAACACCATATATTTT.

V is TRBV20-1 and J is TRBJ1-2; 9 bases are shared with TRBD1. The germline V gene encodes CDR1 DFQATT and CDR2 SNEGSKA (reference sequence). Trimming cost V 2 bases and J 4 bases; bases outside gene matches: 2. The length of the CDR3 is 13 residues. CDR3 residues: CSARPGQGYGYTF. CDR3 nucleotide sequence: TGCAGTGCTAGACCGGGACAGGGCTATGGCTACACCTTC.

V usage is TRBV20-1 and J usage is TRBJ2-5; D assignment may be TRBD1 or TRBD2 (5 bases each). Germline V gene lookup returns CDR1 DFQATT and CDR2 SNEGSKA (reference sequence). The CDR3 sequence is 13 residues long. Trimming shortened V by 5 bases and J by 5 bases, and 15 bases separated the two germline ends. As DNA, the CDR3 is TGCAGTGCTTGCCGGGACCCAGGGGAGACCCAGTACTTC. It is translated as CSACRDPGETQYF.

The rearrangement joins TRBV29-1 to TRBJ2-7; the match to TRBD1 covers 7 bases. The germline CDR1 and CDR2 sequences are SQVTM and ANQGSEA. V lost 7 bases, J lost 2 bases, and 5 bases stayed unmatched. The CDR3 loop spans 12 amino acids. The CDR3 loop is CSARDSTYEQYF. The CDR3 coding sequence is TGCAGCGCCCGGGACAGTACCTACGAGCAGTACTTC.

In its sample, this clonotype was seen many times. This sequence joins TRBV7-9 and TRBJ1-2; 7 bases are a match to TRBD1. Germline V lookup: CDR1 SEHNR, CDR2 FQNEAQ (reference sequence). The CDR3 has 12 residues. Trimming removed 10 bases from V and 7 bases from J; junction bases left unmatched: 9. CDR3 sequence reads: CATTEGAGGYTF. In DNA form, the CDR3 reads TGTGCCACTACGGAGGGGGCGGGTGGCTACACCTTC.